The rows below give T cell receptor beta chains drawn from one sample of a study of blood T cells in healthy people across ages. TCRdb used MiXCR to reprocess the 5' RACE reads, holding one entry per CDR3 protein. The table includes hundreds of thousands of distinct CDR3 sequences, more than 55% detected once. The sequenced material came from blood. These receptors were obtained from a man in his forties or fifties in good health. Both conserved end residues are part of each CDR3. D genes are given only for firm matches. Clone size is stated in some rows and not others, as once, few, many or a class when expanded.

D: -; V: TRBV12-3/TRBV12-4; size: -; J: TRBJ1-2; CDR3: CASSSRSLVEAGELGYGYTF; DNA: TGTGCCAGCAGTTCCAGATCTCTCGTGGAGGCAGGGGAGTTAGGCTATGGCTACACCTTC
D: TRBD1; V: TRBV6-5; size: few; J: TRBJ2-3; CDR3: CASSYSGSGQGGTDTQYF; DNA: TGTGCCAGCAGTTACTCGGGATCGGGGCAGGGGGGCACAGATACGCAGTATTTT
D: TRBD2; V: TRBV7-2; size: few; J: TRBJ2-7; CDR3: CASSLGRTSGSEQYF; DNA: TGTGCCAGCAGCTTAGGGAGGACTAGCGGGAGTGAGCAGTACTTC
D: -; V: TRBV5-1; size: -; J: TRBJ2-1; CDR3: CASRVLGYPTYNEQFF; DNA: TGCGCCAGCAGAGTATTGGGCTACCCCACCTACAATGAGCAGTTCTTC
D: TRBD2; V: TRBV7-8; size: -; J: TRBJ2-1; CDR3: CASSAVAGVSYNEQFF; DNA: TGTGCCAGCAGCGCCGTAGCGGGAGTCTCCTACAATGAGCAGTTCTTC
D: TRBD1; V: TRBV27; size: -; J: TRBJ2-3; CDR3: CASRTGGTGNTQYF; DNA: TGTGCCAGCAGGACAGGGGGCACTGGCAATACGCAGTATTTT
D: TRBD1; V: TRBV12-3/TRBV12-4; size: -; J: TRBJ1-2; CDR3: CASKFHGQGTNYGYTF; DNA: TGTGCCAGCAAATTCCATGGACAGGGGACTAACTATGGCTACACCTTC
D: -; V: TRBV4-3; size: few; J: TRBJ1-4; CDR3: CASSQDERGSWEKLFF; DNA: TGCGCCAGCAGCCAAGATGAGAGGGGCAGTTGGGAAAAACTGTTTTTT
D: -; V: TRBV29-1; size: -; J: TRBJ1-2; CDR3: CSVGVGKDGYTF; DNA: TGCAGCGTTGGGGTGGGGAAGGATGGCTACACCTTC
D: -; V: TRBV28; size: -; J: TRBJ2-2; CDR3: CASSLVQLGRTGELFF; DNA: TGTGCCAGCAGTTTGGTCCAACTTGGGCGCACCGGGGAGCTGTTTTTT
D: -; V: TRBV28; size: many; J: TRBJ2-3; CDR3: CASSLIDTQYF; DNA: TGTGCCAGCAGTTTAATAGATACGCAGTATTTT
D: -; V: TRBV6-1; size: -; J: TRBJ2-1; CDR3: CASSDPGLGTYNEQFF; DNA: TGTGCCAGCAGCGACCCGGGACTGGGGACCTACAATGAGCAGTTCTTC
D: TRBD2; V: TRBV20-1; size: few; J: TRBJ2-5; CDR3: CSARDRRGGQETQYF; DNA: TGCAGTGCTAGAGATCGCCGGGGGGGCCAAGAGACCCAGTACTTC
D: TRBD1; V: TRBV6-2/TRBV6-3; size: -; J: TRBJ2-7; CDR3: CTSSGPGQKAYEQYF; DNA: TGTACCAGCAGTGGACCGGGACAGAAAGCCTACGAGCAGTACTTC
D: -; V: TRBV20-1; size: few; J: TRBJ2-7; CDR3: CSARDPAVAGRAEQYF; DNA: TGCAGTGCTAGAGACCCCGCGGTGGCGGGAAGGGCCGAGCAGTACTTC
D: -; V: TRBV15; size: once; J: TRBJ2-4; CDR3: CVTSRDRGAGENIQYF; DNA: TGTGTCACCAGCAGAGATCGGGGGGCGGGGGAAAACATTCAGTACTTC
D: TRBD2; V: TRBV5-5; size: -; J: TRBJ2-5; CDR3: CASSALSGGRQETQYF; DNA: TGTGCCAGCAGCGCTTTGAGCGGGGGAAGGCAAGAGACCCAGTACTTC
D: -; V: TRBV27; size: -; J: TRBJ1-1; CDR3: CAGSFFRGVKNTEAFF; DNA: TGTGCCGGCAGTTTCTTCAGGGGAGTTAAGAACACTGAAGCTTTCTTT
D: -; V: TRBV29-1; size: -; J: TRBJ2-1; CDR3: CSVGDAGYNEQFF; DNA: TGCAGCGTTGGCGACGCGGGTTACAATGAGCAGTTCTTC
D: -; V: TRBV4-1; size: -; J: TRBJ2-5; CDR3: CASSHVMETQYF; DNA: TGCGCCAGCAGCCATGTGATGGAGACCCAGTACTTC
D: TRBD2; V: TRBV7-6; size: -; J: TRBJ2-1; CDR3: CASSFKGLAGGQGSYEQFF; DNA: TGTGCCAGCAGCTTCAAGGGACTAGCGGGAGGGCAAGGATCATATGAGCAGTTCTTC
D: -; V: TRBV7-2; size: once; J: TRBJ2-5; CDR3: CASSITGGQETQYF; DNA: TGTGCCAGCAGTATAACTGGAGGTCAAGAGACCCAGTACTTC
D: TRBD1; V: TRBV12-3/TRBV12-4; size: -; J: TRBJ1-5; CDR3: CASSRGQEVNQPQHF; DNA: TGTGCCAGCAGTAGGGGGCAGGAGGTCAATCAGCCCCAGCATTTT
D: -; V: TRBV7-2; size: -; J: TRBJ2-7; CDR3: CASSLLVQGLGEQYF; DNA: TGTGCCAGCAGCTTACTGGTCCAGGGTTTAGGCGAGCAGTACTTC
D: -; V: TRBV9; size: -; J: TRBJ1-3; CDR3: CASSLISTGFGNTIYF; DNA: TGTGCCAGCAGCCTGATTTCGACAGGATTTGGAAACACCATATATTTT
D: -; V: TRBV4-1; size: few; J: TRBJ2-3; CDR3: CASRSLTARQYF; DNA: TGCGCCAGCAGGTCTCTCACTGCGAGGCAGTATTTT
D: -; V: TRBV4-3; size: -; J: TRBJ1-4; CDR3: CTSSQFLGTAATNEKLFF; DNA: TGCACCAGCAGCCAATTCTTGGGTACGGCCGCAACTAATGAAAAACTGTTTTTT
D: -; V: TRBV21-1; size: -; J: TRBJ1-4; CDR3: CASSKKSYNKVGGRVLSANEKLFF; DNA: TGTGCCAGCAGCAAAAAGTCCTACAATAAAGTCGGAGGGAGGGTTCTGTCAGCTAATGAAAAACTGTTTTTT
D: TRBD2; V: TRBV12-3/TRBV12-4; size: once; J: TRBJ2-6; CDR3: CASTLGGSGANVLTF; DNA: TGTGCCAGCACCCTGGGAGGGTCTGGGGCCAACGTCCTGACTTTC
D: -; V: TRBV7-3; size: -; J: TRBJ2-5; CDR3: CASSPRTEETQYF; DNA: TGTGCCAGCAGCCCCAGGACCGAAGAGACCCAGTACTTC
D: TRBD1; V: TRBV15; size: -; J: TRBJ2-4; CDR3: CATSREKGQGKNIQYF; DNA: TGTGCCACCAGCCGCGAAAAGGGACAGGGGAAAAACATTCAGTACTTC
D: TRBD2; V: TRBV6-4; size: few; J: TRBJ2-1; CDR3: CASSDNLAGGQFF; DNA: TGTGCCAGCAGTGATAACCTAGCGGGAGGACAGTTCTTC
D: -; V: TRBV6-2/TRBV6-3; size: -; J: TRBJ2-4; CDR3: CASSYSKGDLAKNIQYF; DNA: TGTGCCAGCAGTTACTCGAAGGGAGACCTAGCCAAAAACATTCAGTACTTC
D: -; V: TRBV12-3/TRBV12-4; size: few; J: TRBJ2-1; CDR3: CASSPQTVAGSYNEQFF; DNA: TGTGCCAGCAGTCCCCAGACAGTAGCAGGCTCCTACAATGAGCAGTTCTTC
D: TRBD1; V: TRBV6-1; size: -; J: TRBJ1-6; CDR3: CASTSLFDRGLFSPLHF; DNA: TGTGCCAGCACCTCACTTTTCGACAGGGGGCTTTTTTCACCCCTCCACTTT
D: -; V: TRBV24-1; size: -; J: TRBJ2-3; CDR3: CATSDWVRDDTQYF; DNA: TGTGCCACCAGTGATTGGGTAAGAGACGATACGCAGTATTTT
D: -; V: TRBV7-2; size: few; J: TRBJ2-7; CDR3: CASSLQPSRGEQYF; DNA: TGTGCCAGCAGCCTACAACCGAGTAGAGGCGAGCAGTACTTC
D: -; V: TRBV12-5; size: -; J: TRBJ2-7; CDR3: CASGLVLGGGTGATYEQYF; DNA: TGTGCTAGTGGTTTGGTACTTGGAGGAGGTACGGGAGCTACCTACGAGCAGTACTTC
D: TRBD1; V: TRBV11-2; size: -; J: TRBJ1-4; CDR3: CASSALGGAGGYNEKLFF; DNA: TGTGCCAGCAGTGCTTTAGGGGGCGCGGGGGGTTATAATGAAAAACTGTTTTTT
D: -; V: TRBV6-1; size: -; J: TRBJ1-6; CDR3: CASSGAGYGESPLHF; DNA: TGTGCCAGCAGTGGAGCAGGGTATGGAGAGTCACCCCTCCACTTT
D: -; V: TRBV29-1; size: -; J: TRBJ2-7; CDR3: CSVVIGAGGQYF; DNA: TGCAGCGTTGTGATTGGGGCTGGGGGGCAGTACTTC
D: -; V: TRBV20-1; size: -; J: TRBJ1-5; CDR3: CSAQTGIEPQHF; DNA: TGCAGTGCTCAAACGGGGATAGAGCCCCAGCATTTT
D: -; V: TRBV5-1; size: -; J: TRBJ1-2; CDR3: CASSLYRDGYTF; DNA: TGCGCCAGCAGCTTGTATCGGGACGGCTACACCTTC
D: -; V: TRBV27; size: -; J: TRBJ2-7; CDR3: CASSFSWDTSYEQYF; DNA: TGTGCCAGCAGTTTTTCTTGGGACACCTCCTACGAGCAGTACTTC
D: -; V: TRBV14; size: few; J: TRBJ2-7; CDR3: CASSQELVVYEQYF; DNA: TGTGCCAGCAGCCAAGAGTTAGTTGTCTACGAGCAGTACTTC
D: -; V: TRBV7-2; size: -; J: TRBJ1-5; CDR3: CASSLTGDKRQPQHF; DNA: TGTGCCAGCAGCTTAACTGGGGACAAGCGGCAGCCCCAGCATTTT
D: TRBD2; V: TRBV4-2; size: many; J: TRBJ2-5; CDR3: CASSRASGARETQYF; DNA: TGTGCCAGCAGCCGCGCTAGCGGGGCACGGGAGACCCAGTACTTC
D: -; V: TRBV7-2; size: many; J: TRBJ2-5; CDR3: CASSLVARPVTQYF; DNA: TGTGCCAGCAGCTTAGTTGCCCGCCCAGTGACCCAGTACTTC
D: -; V: TRBV12-3/TRBV12-4; size: few; J: TRBJ2-1; CDR3: CASTPRAQGLNNEQFF; DNA: TGTGCCAGCACCCCTAGGGCGCAAGGATTAAACAATGAGCAGTTCTTC
D: TRBD2; V: TRBV6-2/TRBV6-3; size: -; J: TRBJ2-1; CDR3: CASSYSTSGGEQFF; DNA: TGTGCCAGCAGTTACTCCACTAGCGGGGGTGAGCAGTTCTTC